A single count supports the clone carrying this T cell receptor (beta chain). The target antigen is unknown. This sample stems from a study of T cell responses to AZD1222 COVID-19 vaccine. Study overall: Combined were second doses at about 4 or about 12 weeks.

CDR1 is MNHEY and CDR2 is SVGAGI in the germline V gene. The CDR3 totals 11 residues. The V end lost 0 bases, the J end lost 6 bases, and 2 bases lay between the germline ends. General study points: CD4 TCRs associated with vaccination spanned spike, dominating at 160-218 and 743-854. Repertoire sampling happened only post peak T cell response. The sample set comprised mostly white British donors with more females, and clonal diversity was possibly underestimated.

The protocol was immunoSEQ multiplex PCR, while the TCRdb copy is restricted to in-frame clones and leaves out a portion. The sample consists of roughly 120,000 clones, around 85% of them appearing once. The source was peripheral blood, collected on day 0 of AZD1222 vaccination. The clonotype originates from an adult in good health. The rearrangement uses TRBV6-5 and TRBJ1-1; D gene ambiguous. The CDR3, as DNA: TGTGCCAGCAGTTACTCGGCTGAAGCTTTCTTT. It codes for CASSYSAEAFF.